The text below deals with one TCR beta chain. Data came from immunoSEQ multiplex PCR; TCRdb stores just in-frame clones and leaves some out. The data show 75,000 to 100,000 clones, with 85% to 95% seen just once and just over 2% held by the top ten. This sample is part of a study of T cell changes during pregnancy in multiple sclerosis. Germline V gene lookup returns CDR1 SGHRS and CDR2 YFSETQ. Trimming left V 5 bases short and J 2 bases short, with 7 bases between. The CDR3 consists of 12 residues. The chain is built from TRBV5-1 and TRBJ1-2; D uncertain. The TCR was taken from a female donor with multiple sclerosis, enrolled in a pregnancy study. This sample comprised peripheral blood, obtained after pregnancy. The CDR3, as DNA: TGCGCCAGCAGGGGCCGAAACTATGGCTACACCTTC. It translates to CASRGRNYGYTF.